The sequence of this T cell receptor beta chain was determined in a study of early stage breast cancer tumors. Study outcomes and limitations: Compared with adjacent normal breast, tumors showed around 2.7-fold denser, more clonal T cells.

TCRdb keeps only in-frame clones here, not all; method: immunoSEQ multiplex PCR. The sample contains approximately 70,000 clones, more than 70% of which appear only once. To note about this clone: The target antigen is unknown.

The clonotype originates from a person aged 35 to 50 with breast cancer. The specimen sequenced was blood.

In nucleotides, the CDR3 is TGTGCCAGCAGCTTGTGGAGTCGGGGCCCACCTCCAGAAGCTTTCTTT. Its protein product is CASSLWSRGPPPEAFF. The chain combines TRBV5-4 with TRBJ1-1, with a tentative D call TRBD1 (5 bases). Germline V CDR1 and CDR2: SGHNT, YYREEE (reference sequence). The CDR3 spans 16 residues. Trimming took off 1 base at V and 8 bases at J, with 21 bases between the two ends.